Included here is one T cell receptor beta chain sequence, with context. Its specificity is unknown. This record comes from a study of cytomegalovirus exposure and HLA in healthy donors. Study background: Of around 400 genotyped donors, more than 75% grouped in the Caucasian-associated ancestry cluster. Regarding the study as a whole: The authors listed roughly 150 TCR beta chains as cytomegalovirus-associated. In a later analysis, most CMV-associated TCR beta chains appeared HLA-restricted.

Amplification used 60 Vbeta primers and 13 Jbeta primers. Methods used by the authors: Around 76 million unique TCR beta chains, roughly 11 million shared, were counted in a later analysis. Assay: immunoSEQ multiplex PCR; the TCRdb copy retains only in-frame clones and omits some. V and J calls and clone size are copied from that table; D and trimming were computed from the DNA. Among over 100,000 clones listed, around three quarters were seen once. The CDR3 sequence is 13 residues long. V was cut by 5 bases and J by 1 base, with 8 bases left in between. Germline assignment: CDR1 MNHEY and CDR2 SVGAGI.

V is TRBV6-5 and J is TRBJ1-2, with D unresolved. Sequences were obtained from PBMCs. The receptor was derived from a young woman in good health and CMV-seropositive. Here the CDR3 DNA reads TGTGCCAGCAGTCGGGAGGTTAACTATGGCTACACCTTC. Translating gives CASSREVNYGYTF.